This T cell receptor (beta chain) stems from a study of neurological immune-mediated disorders. Findings and limits, study-wide: Across subjects, no CDR3 amino acid sequence appeared in expanded clones of more than one subject, a finding that suggested private repertoires in all groups. With the multiple sclerosis repertoire cluster, none of the clinical or MRI features showed an association.

TCRdb fed the 5' RACE reads into MiXCR, producing one record per CDR3 protein. In the table there are 65,000 to 70,000 distinct CDR3 sequences, approximately 4.2% of which are singletons. This clonotype occurred many times. As yet, its antigen is unknown. After removal of 2 bases from V and 5 bases from J, the junction contained 10 bases not matched to a gene. CDR3 size: 15 residues. Germline V gives CDR1 DFQATT, CDR2 SNEGSKA (reference sequence). This chain joins TRBV20-1 and TRBJ2-5; 8 bases map to TRBD1. The receptor comes from a man aged 50-59 years with multiple sclerosis. The material sequenced was PBMCs. This CDR3 is CSARPSTGVLETQYF. Written as DNA, the CDR3 is TGCAGTGCTAGACCATCGACAGGGGTACTCGAGACCCAGTACTTC.